Below are 23 T cell receptor beta chains sequenced from a single sample in a study of shared clonotypes between healthy human individuals. Naive CD8 cells comprised CD45RO-negative, CCR7-positively selected cells, excluding terminally differentiated effector memory CD45RA+ cells. TCRdb keeps only in-frame clones here, not all; method: immunoSEQ multiplex PCR. Of about 2 million clones listed, roughly 95% are singletons. The sample consisted of naive CD8+ T cells sorted from blood. The receptors originated from a man between 18 and 35 years old in good health.

About this clone: The junction and the germline gene differ at one end; a read error may be behind it. The chain couples TRBV7-7 to TRBJ2-5, with 13 positions matching TRBD2. The length of the CDR3 is 13 residues. Germline assignment: CDR1 SSHAT and CDR2 FNYEAQ (reference sequence). The CDR3 loop reads CASSDGTSGAQYF. Here the CDR3 DNA reads TGTGCTAGCAGCGATGGGACTAGCGGGGCCCAGTACTTC.

A single count supports this clone. The chain uses TRBV11-2 and TRBJ2-7; 7 bases fit TRBD1. The CDR3 has 17 residues. The germline CDR1 and CDR2 sequences are SGHAT and FQNNGV. J gave up 1 base and V 2 bases, and 11 bases lay outside the gene matches. The CDR3: CASSLTSTGSFSYEQYF. CDR3 in DNA: TGTGCCAGCAGCTTAACATCGACAGGGAGTTTTTCCTACGAGCAGTACTTC.

This chain uses TRBV6-5 with TRBJ2-3, with D possibly matching TRBD1 (6 bases). CDR3 size: 14 residues. CDR1 is MNHEY and CDR2 is SVGAGI in the germline V gene. V shed 2 bases and J shed 1 base, with 7 bases lying between them. The CDR3 sequence is CASSYEGGTDTQYF. CDR3 in DNA: TGTGCCAGCAGTTACGAGGGGGGCACAGATACGCAGTATTTT.

This clone was picked up a small number of times. The chain combines TRBV9 with TRBJ2-2; D possibly corresponds to TRBD2 (6 bases). The CDR3 loop spans 15 amino acids. From germline, CDR1 is SGDLS and CDR2 YYNGEE. V lost 0 bases to trimming and J lost 4 bases, with 10 bases between them. The CDR3 loop reads CASSVAGESTGELFF. CDR3 nucleotides: TGTGCCAGCAGCGTAGCGGGGGAGAGCACCGGGGAGCTGTTTTTT.

On this clone itself: Other DNA variants within this sample encode the same CDR3. V is TRBV5-6 and J is TRBJ2-7, with D perhaps TRBD1 or TRBD2 (5 bases each). Germline CDR1 and CDR2: SGHDT and YYEEEE. Trimming stripped 2 bases from V and 2 bases from J, with 11 bases between. This CDR3 has 14 residues. This CDR3 reads CASSFQGAAYEQYF. The CDR3 nucleotides are TGTGCCAGCAGCTTTCAGGGAGCCGCCTACGAGCAGTACTTC.

A single count supports this clone. V and J are TRBV6-1 and TRBJ2-7; 7 bases fit TRBD1. The CDR3 extends over 13 amino acids. The germline CDR1 and CDR2 sequences are MNHNS and SASEGT. V shed 4 bases, J shed 7 bases, and the junction held 7 bases outside the gene matches. The CDR3 sequence is CASSGTGLGEQYF. The CDR3 nucleotides read TGTGCCAGCAGTGGGACAGGATTGGGGGAGCAGTACTTC.

This chain connects TRBV10-1 to TRBJ2-7; D gene uncertain. This CDR3 has 15 amino acids. V lost 3 bases to trimming and J lost 2 bases, with 14 bases between them. Germline V gene lookup returns CDR1 WNHNN and CDR2 SYGVQD (reference sequence). The CDR3 spells CASSDFVEGTYEQYF. The CDR3 DNA sequence: TGCGCCAGCAGTGATTTTGTCGAAGGTACCTACGAGCAGTACTTC.

The rearrangement joins TRBV28 to TRBJ2-7, with TRBD1 as a possible D gene (5 bases). V lost 8 bases, J lost 4 bases, and 15 bases lay in between. Per the germline V gene, CDR1 is MDHEN and CDR2 is SYDVKM. The CDR3 totals 13 residues. The DNA for the CDR3 is TGTGCCAGCCGGCCCACGACAGAGTACGAGCAGTACTTC. It yields the protein CASRPTTEYEQYF.

This clone was observed once. Other DNA sequences from this sample encode an identical CDR3 as well. The gene calls are TRBV5-6 and TRBJ2-7, with 8 bases matching TRBD1. The CDR3 runs 14 residues. The germline CDR1 and CDR2 sequences are SGHDT and YYEEEE. The V and J ends lost 4 bases and 3 bases, in that order; junction bases with no gene match: 6. The CDR3 is CASSPETGGYEQYF. CDR3 bases: TGTGCCAGCAGCCCCGAAACAGGGGGCTACGAGCAGTACTTC.

As concerns this clone: The same CDR3 arises from other DNA sequences in this sample as well. The chain joins TRBV27 to TRBJ2-7; tentative D call: TRBD1 (6 bases). Deletions cut 5 bases from V and 3 bases from J, with 11 bases between. The CDR3 covers 13 residues. The V gene's germline CDR1 is MNHEY and CDR2 SMNVEV (reference sequence). The CDR3 region is CASSLQGSYEQYF. The CDR3 DNA sequence: TGTGCCAGCAGTCTACAGGGAAGCTACGAGCAGTACTTC.

The chain recombines TRBV19 with TRBJ2-7; 7 bases match TRBD2. Trimming took 0 bases from V and 0 from J; bases not matched to a gene: 2. Germline CDR1 reads LNHDA; CDR2 reads SQIVND (reference sequence). The CDR3 covers 15 residues. CDR3 nucleotides: TGTGCCAGTAGTATAGAGGGCGGGGGCTCCTACGAGCAGTACTTC. The encoded protein is CASSIEGGGSYEQYF.

CDR3 in amino acids: CAVRDGAYEQYF. As DNA, the CDR3 is TGTGCCGTCCGGGACGGCGCCTACGAGCAGTACTTC. The V call is TRBV10-3, the J call TRBJ2-7; D assignment may be TRBD1 or TRBD2 (5 bases each). Looked up from germline, CDR1 is ENHRY and CDR2 is SYGVKD. There are 12 residues in the CDR3. Trimming took 11 bases from V and 2 from J, leaving 13 bases between them.

As concerns this clone: The same CDR3 is also encoded by other DNA sequences in this sample. The chain is built from TRBV10-2 and TRBJ2-7; 7 bases match TRBD1. From germline, CDR1 is WSHSY and CDR2 SAAADI. J lost 0 bases, V lost 9 bases, and 5 bases had no gene match. The CDR3 is 13 amino acids. CDR3 coding DNA: TGCGCCAGTCGAGACAGGGTCTCCTACGAGCAGTACTTC. This sequence encodes CASRDRVSYEQYF.

V usage is TRBV7-9 and J usage is TRBJ2-1; D is undetermined. V lost 3 bases, J lost 6 bases, and 9 bases lay in between. The CDR3 consists of 13 residues. Germline lookup yields CDR1 SEHNR and CDR2 FQNEAQ (reference sequence). CDR3 residues: CASSLPRSNEQFF. The CDR3 bases are TGTGCCAGCAGCTTGCCGCGGTCCAATGAGCAGTTCTTC.

The V and J genes are TRBV29-1 and TRBJ2-7, with TRBD1 matching over 10 bases. Trimming took 6 bases from V and 2 from J; bases not matched to a gene: 10. Germline V gives CDR1 SQVTM, CDR2 ANQGSEA. CDR3 size: 15 residues. The CDR3 reads CSVPGVDRGPYEQYF. The CDR3 coding sequence is TGCAGCGTCCCTGGCGTAGACAGGGGGCCCTACGAGCAGTACTTC.

The chain combines TRBV4-1 with TRBJ2-2; D perhaps matches TRBD2 (6 bases). V dropped 5 bases and J dropped 5 bases, with 12 bases sitting between them. This CDR3 region has 14 residues. The germline V gene has CDR1 MGHRA and CDR2 YSYEKL. The CDR3 nucleotides read TGCGCCAGCAGCTTGGGACTCCTAACCGGGGAGCTGTTTTTT. It yields the protein CASSLGLLTGELFF.

V gene TRBV6-1 combines with J gene TRBJ1-6; D is perhaps TRBD1 (5 bases). This CDR3 comprises 14 residues. Looked up from germline, CDR1 is MNHNS and CDR2 is SASEGT. The ends were cut back, 4 bases at V and 9 bases at J, with 13 bases in the middle. This chain's CDR3 is CASSVTGSGSPLHF. DNA for the CDR3: TGTGCCAGCAGTGTCACAGGCTCCGGTTCACCCCTCCACTTT.

The J gene is TRBJ1-3, the V gene TRBV5-1; D is perhaps TRBD1 (6 bases). Germline V gives CDR1 SGHRS, CDR2 YFSETQ. The CDR3 contains 16 residues. Between the trimmed V and J ends, which lost 3 bases and 2 bases, there was a span of 15 bases. CDR3 sequence: CASSSEWTATGNTIYF. The CDR3 region has the DNA TGCGCCAGCAGCTCGGAATGGACAGCGACTGGAAACACCATATATTTT.

The J gene is TRBJ1-1, the V gene TRBV11-2; D is unresolved. The CDR3 length is 12 residues. V was clipped by 4 bases and J by 5 bases, with 8 bases between them. The V gene's germline CDR1 is SGHAT and CDR2 FQNNGV. The CDR3 bases are TGTGCCAGCAGCTCCGGTTGGACTGAAGCTTTCTTT. Translating it yields CASSSGWTEAFF.

The chain recombines TRBV6-1 with TRBJ2-7; 8 nucleotides agree with TRBD1. The CDR3 has 14 amino acids. Germline loops: CDR1 MNHNS, CDR2 SASEGT. The J segment lost 6 bases and the V segment lost 3 bases, leaving 7 bases of the junction unmatched. In DNA form, the CDR3 reads TGTGCCAGCAGTGACCACCGGGACAGGCCCGAGCAGTACTTC. It is translated as CASSDHRDRPEQYF.

This clone appeared a single time. The V call is TRBV6-5, the J call TRBJ2-1, with D maybe TRBD2 (6 bases). Germline V gene sequence: CDR1 MNHEY, CDR2 SVGAGI. This CDR3 is 12 amino acids long. V shed 5 bases and J shed 5 bases, with 7 bases lying between them. As DNA, the CDR3 is TGTGCCAGCAGTACGGGGGACAATGAGCAGTTCTTC. It encodes CASSTGDNEQFF.

The rearrangement links TRBV29-1 to TRBJ2-1, with 9 bases aligning to TRBD1. Germline CDR1 SQVTM, CDR2 ANQGSEA. The CDR3 totals 13 residues. With 6 bases clipped from V and 4 bases from J, the junction kept 4 bases outside the gene matches. CDR3 loop: CSVGTGNYNEQFF. Here the CDR3 DNA reads TGCAGCGTCGGGACAGGGAATTACAATGAGCAGTTCTTC.

Only one count was recorded for this clone. The chain carries TRBV30 and TRBJ2-3; unclear D gene. The V end was cut by 0 bases, the J end by 6 bases, with 10 bases between. Looked up from germline, CDR1 is GTSNPN and CDR2 is SVGIG (reference sequence). CDR3 length equals 13 residues. In nucleotides, the CDR3 is TGTGCCTGGAGTGTATGGGCCGGGGATACGCAGTATTTT. It specifies CAWSVWAGDTQYF. The variable domain in full, with the rest retrieved from reference TRBV30 and TRBJ2-3, is SQTIHQWPATLVQPVGSPLSLECTVEGTSNPNLYWYRQAAGRGLQLLFYSVGIGQISSEVPQNLSASRPQDRQFILSSKKLLLSDSGFYLCAWSVWAGDTQYFGPGTRLTVL.